These 4 T cell receptor beta chains came from one sample sequenced in a study of T cells in Graves' hyperthyroidism and ophthalmopathy. What was amplified from RNA transcripts were TCR beta CDR3 regions. In the first-round RT-PCR of the TCR CDR3, the HTBI primer set was used. TCRdb independently ran MiXCR on the multiplex PCR reads; one entry per CDR3 protein. The table includes about 460,000 distinct CDR3 sequences, around a fifth detected once. The sample comprised blood. The receptors were sampled from a woman in her seventies with Graves' ophthalmopathy.

The chain joins TRBV5-6 to TRBJ2-5; D may be TRBD1 (6 bases). The V end was cut by 6 bases, the J end by 4 bases, with 13 bases between. Germline CDR1 SGHDT, CDR2 YYEEEE. This CDR3 region has 13 residues. CDR3 DNA sequence: TGTGCCAGCACTCCAGGGGTGGGAGAGACCCAGTACTTC. This encodes CASTPGVGETQYF.

This clonotype was counted between two and nine times. The chain links TRBV3-1 to TRBJ1-5, with 8 positions matching TRBD1. Germline V CDR1 and CDR2: LGHDT, YNNKEL (reference sequence). Trimming cost V 1 base and J 6 bases; bases outside gene matches: 5. This CDR3 has 15 amino acids. CDR3 region: CASSQGQGAAQPQHF. The CDR3 DNA is TGTGCCAGCAGCCAAGGCCAGGGGGCGGCTCAGCCCCAGCATTTT.

The chain has TRBV27 and TRBJ1-6; D may be TRBD1 (6 bases). Trimming stripped 2 bases from V and 9 bases from J, with 14 bases between. There are 15 residues in the CDR3. Looked up from germline, CDR1 is MNHEY and CDR2 is SMNVEV (reference sequence). The CDR3 nucleotides read TGTGCCAGCAGTTTAGAGGGTGTGGGGGCTTCACCCCTCCACTTT. It translates to CASSLEGVGASPLHF.

This chain joins TRBV6-1 and TRBJ1-6; possible D gene TRBD1, 5 bases. Germline V gene lookup returns CDR1 MNHNS and CDR2 SASEGT. Trimming removed 11 bases from V and 10 bases from J, with 18 bases in between. CDR3 length equals 13 residues. CDR3 residues: CASVGVRGSPLHF. In DNA, the CDR3 is TGTGCCTCAGTCGGGGTCCGGGGGTCACCCCTCCACTTT.